The rows below give T cell receptor beta chains drawn from one sample of a study of post-analysis software for immune sequencing data. TCRdb re-derived calls from the PCR reads in MiXCR, one entry per CDR3 protein. The sample shows under 200,000 distinct CDR3 sequences, around 36% of them seen only once. The sequenced sample was blood, obtained after autologous hematopoietic stem cell transplantation. The receptor set was obtained from a girl between 5 and 17 years old with multiple sclerosis. The CDR3 runs from the conserved cysteine through the conserved F or W. A D gene is named only where the DNA matches it firmly.

TRBJ2-3 | TRBD2 | TRBV5-1 | CASSGVKAAGGITDTQYF
TRBJ1-2 | - | TRBV28 | CASSLGLVNGYTF
TRBJ1-6 | TRBD1 | TRBV7-6 | CASSLGTGASPLHF
TRBJ1-4 | - | TRBV15 | CATSSLGGIDEKLFF
TRBJ2-5 | TRBD2 | TRBV29-1 | CSVEAGGGEETQYF
TRBJ1-5 | - | TRBV6-2/TRBV6-3 | CASRFPGGNQPQHF
TRBJ2-1 | - | TRBV9 | CASSATSEQFF
TRBJ1-5 | TRBD1 | TRBV12-5 | CASAQGEGIQPQHF
TRBJ2-1 | TRBD2 | TRBV6-1 | CASSRLAGGPGNEQFF
TRBJ2-3 | TRBD2 | TRBV10-3 | CAISGLAGGPSTDTQYF
TRBJ2-1 | - | TRBV21-1 | CASSKGGGSYNEQFF
TRBJ2-1 | - | TRBV10-3 | CAISVGYNEQFF
TRBJ2-2 | - | TRBV5-1 | CASSTGQSYTGELFF
TRBJ2-1 | - | TRBV20-1 | CSARTRWLINEQFF
TRBJ2-4 | - | TRBV12-3/TRBV12-4 | CASSPLRDNRGNIQYF
TRBJ2-1 | - | TRBV3-1 | CASSQAPRPNEQFF
TRBJ2-2 | - | TRBV5-1 | CASSLTAVGELFF
- | - | TRBV11-2 | CASSLGKNEQYF
TRBJ2-7 | TRBD2 | TRBV5-6 | CASSWESGISGRWGSYEQYF
TRBJ2-1 | TRBD2 | TRBV12-3/TRBV12-4 | CASRTSGSHEQFF
TRBJ2-3 | TRBD1 | TRBV12-3/TRBV12-4 | CASSVGTGSTDTQYF
TRBJ2-1 | - | TRBV12-3/TRBV12-4 | CASSFIGWDEQFF
TRBJ2-5 | TRBD2 | TRBV3-1 | CASSPSSGRKTQYF